The next 13 T cell receptor beta chains were all read from a single sample in a study of cytomegalovirus exposure and HLA in healthy donors. The study ran its PCR with 60 Vbeta and 13 Jbeta primers. Assay: immunoSEQ multiplex PCR; the TCRdb copy retains only in-frame clones and omits some. The sample has about 190,000 clones, around 79% seen once. Sequencing was carried out using PBMCs. These receptors all come from a woman younger than 30 in good health and CMV-seronegative.

This chain uses TRBV5-3 with TRBJ1-6; 7 bases agree with TRBD1. TRBV5-3 is assigned to the ORF class and has an uncertain function. The CDR3 loop spans 15 amino acids. J gave up 14 bases and V 2 bases, and 13 bases lay outside the gene matches. The CDR3 protein is CARSLHGTARPSLHF. DNA of the CDR3: TGTGCCAGAAGCTTACATGGGACAGCTCGACCTTCCCTCCACTTT.

The chain uses TRBV6-1 and TRBJ1-3; 8 bases line up with TRBD1. The V gene's germline CDR1 is MNHNS and CDR2 SASEGT. V lost 7 bases, J lost 7 bases, and 9 bases stayed unmatched. CDR3 length: 14 residues. The CDR3 nucleotides read TGTGCCAGCATTTGGGACAGGTCTAGGAACACCATATATTTT. This codes for CASIWDRSRNTIYF.

The V call is TRBV5-1, the J call TRBJ2-3, with 7 positions matching TRBD2. The CDR3 extends over 16 amino acids. The V segment lost 4 bases and the J segment 1 base; nucleotides outside the gene matches: 9. The germline CDR1 and CDR2 sequences are SGHRS and YFSETQ. CDR3 nucleotide sequence: TGCGCCAGCAGCCCCCGGACTAGTCTTGGCACAGATACGCAGTATTTT. Encoded protein: CASSPRTSLGTDTQYF.

V usage is TRBV28 and J usage is TRBJ1-6, with 8 positions matching TRBD1. The trim removed 10 bases at V and 7 bases at J, leaving 3 bases unmatched. The CDR3 runs to 12 residues. Germline-derived CDR1 and CDR2 are MDHEN and SYDVKM. The DNA of the CDR3 is TGTGCCACCAGACAGGGGAATTCACCCCTCCACTTT. This translates into CATRQGNSPLHF.

The CDR3 DNA is TGTGCCAGCAGCACTACAGGGAAAATTAGCAATCAGCCCCAGCATTTT. This gives the protein CASSTTGKISNQPQHF. The genes are TRBV5-8 and TRBJ1-5, with D maybe TRBD1 (6 bases). CDR3 size: 16 residues. Trimming pared 4 bases from V and 0 bases from J, leaving 14 bases between. Germline loops: CDR1 SGHTS, CDR2 YDEGEE. Filled out from reference TRBV5-8 and TRBJ1-5, the complete variable domain reads EAGVTQSPTHLIKTRGQQATLRCSPISGHTSVYWYQQALGLGLQFLLWYDEGEERNRGNFPPRFSGRQFPNYSSELNVNALELEDSALYLCASSTTGKISNQPQHFGDGTRLSIL.

The chain employs TRBV9 and TRBJ2-7; 9 nucleotides align to TRBD1. This CDR3 is 15 amino acids long. The germline gives CDR1 SGDLS, CDR2 YYNGEE. V dropped 0 bases and J dropped 3; count of bases not matched to a gene: 4. The chain's CDR3 is CASSVGQGVYYEQYF. The CDR3 DNA reads TGTGCCAGCAGCGTAGGACAGGGGGTTTACTACGAGCAGTACTTC.

This chain uses TRBV6-1 with TRBJ1-4; D unresolved. The CDR3 extends over 15 amino acids. Looked up from germline, CDR1 is MNHNS and CDR2 is SASEGT. The germline V and J ends were trimmed by 1 base and 3 bases, with 9 bases remaining between them. This CDR3 is CASSEVRGANEKLFF. CDR3 DNA: TGTGCCAGCAGTGAAGTGCGGGGAGCTAATGAAAAACTGTTTTTT.

This clone was detected once. The chain employs TRBV27 and TRBJ2-7, with D possibly TRBD2 on 6 matching bases. CDR1 and CDR2 from the germline V gene are MNHEY and SMNVEV (reference sequence). The CDR3 contains 14 residues. V was pared by 3 bases and J by 6 bases, with 15 bases between. The CDR3: CASSFGGRTVEQYF. For the CDR3, the DNA is TGTGCCAGCAGTTTTGGAGGGAGGACTGTCGAGCAGTACTTC.

The chain combines TRBV28 with TRBJ2-5; D perhaps matches TRBD1 (7 bases). Per germline, CDR1 MDHEN and CDR2 SYDVKM. CDR3 length equals 14 residues. Between the trimmed V and J ends, which lost 3 bases and 5 bases, there was a span of 13 bases. The DNA of the CDR3 is TGTGCCAGCAGTTTCGGAGGGGGCGGGGAGACCCAGTACTTC. Its translation is CASSFGGGGETQYF.

The chain links TRBV5-1 to TRBJ2-1; tentative D call: TRBD2 (5 bases). The CDR3 consists of 15 residues. Germline values: CDR1 SGHRS, CDR2 YFSETQ. V lost 2 bases and J 2 bases, leaving 11 bases between the germline ends. The CDR3 nucleotides are TGCGCCAGCAGCTTCGCCGGGGAACCCTACAATGAGCAGTTCTTC. This gives the protein CASSFAGEPYNEQFF.

The chain joins TRBV6-1 to TRBJ2-7; D gene uncertain. The germline gives CDR1 MNHNS, CDR2 SASEGT. The CDR3 is made up of 10 amino acids. V was pared by 6 bases and J by 9 bases, with 9 bases between. The CDR3 loop is CASRHEAQYF. The CDR3 region has the DNA TGTGCCAGCAGACACGAGGCGCAGTACTTC.

The chain uses TRBV5-4 and TRBJ2-3; 10 bases are shared with TRBD2. Germline loops: CDR1 SGHNT, CDR2 YYREEE (reference sequence). The CDR3 covers 15 residues. The J segment lost 4 bases and the V segment lost 5 bases, leaving 7 bases of the junction unmatched. CDR3 sequence: CASSIERGGSDTQYF. The CDR3, as DNA: TGTGCCAGCAGTATCGAGCGGGGGGGATCAGATACGCAGTATTTT.

The gene calls are TRBV29-1 and TRBJ2-1; TRBD1 matches at 11 bases. V shed 6 bases and J 8 bases; nucleotides not matched to a gene: 6. This CDR3 region has 13 residues. Germline CDR1 SQVTM, CDR2 ANQGSEA. CDR3 amino acids: CSVRGQGVYEQFF. CDR3 in DNA: TGCAGCGTACGGGGACAGGGGGTCTATGAGCAGTTCTTC.